The sequence of this T cell receptor beta chain was determined in a study of shared clonotypes between healthy human individuals. Across the study: The donor pool was made up of two women and three men aged 18 to 49.

V was clipped by 5 bases and J by 7 bases, with 11 bases between them. The CDR3 extends over 12 amino acids. CDR1 and CDR2 from the germline V gene are MGHDK and SYGVNS. Produced via immunoSEQ multiplex PCR; TCRdb's table is partial and in-frame only. The profile shows approximately 1.4 million clones, 95% to 99% of them singletons. The sequencing sample was made of naive CD4+ T cells sorted from blood. Sample subset: CD45RA+ positively selected. The receptor's source is a man younger than 40 in good health. The V call is TRBV25-1, the J call TRBJ1-2; no reliable D call. The CDR3 reads CASSSTEGGYTF. DNA for the CDR3: TGTGCCAGCAGTTCAACCGAGGGTGGCTACACCTTC.